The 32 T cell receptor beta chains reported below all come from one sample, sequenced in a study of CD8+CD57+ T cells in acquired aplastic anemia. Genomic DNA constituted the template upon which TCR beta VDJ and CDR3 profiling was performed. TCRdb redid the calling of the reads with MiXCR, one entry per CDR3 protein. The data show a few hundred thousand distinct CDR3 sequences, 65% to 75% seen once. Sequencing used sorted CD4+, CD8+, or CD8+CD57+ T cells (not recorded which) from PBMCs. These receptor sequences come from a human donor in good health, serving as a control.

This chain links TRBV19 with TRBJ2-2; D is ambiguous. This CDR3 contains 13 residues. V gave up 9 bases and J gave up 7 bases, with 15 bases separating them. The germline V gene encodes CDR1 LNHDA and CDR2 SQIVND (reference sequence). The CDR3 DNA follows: TGTGCCAGCAGCATGACACGGTTCGGGGAGCTGTTTTTT. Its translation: CASSMTRFGELFF.

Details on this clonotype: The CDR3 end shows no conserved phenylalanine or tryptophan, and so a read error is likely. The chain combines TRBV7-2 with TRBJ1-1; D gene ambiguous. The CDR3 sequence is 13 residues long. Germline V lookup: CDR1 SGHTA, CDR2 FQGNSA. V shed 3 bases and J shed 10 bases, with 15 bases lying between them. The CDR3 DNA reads TGTGCCAGCAGCTTCGGACCGACGAGCGCAGCTTTCGAG. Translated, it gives CASSFGPTSAAFE.

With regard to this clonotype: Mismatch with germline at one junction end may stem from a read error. CDR3 coding DNA: TGTGCCAGCAGCCTCGCCTACAATGAGCAGTCCTTC. As protein: CASSLAYNEQSF. This chain links TRBV12-3 or TRBV12-4 with TRBJ2-1, with no clear D. CDR3 length: 12 residues.

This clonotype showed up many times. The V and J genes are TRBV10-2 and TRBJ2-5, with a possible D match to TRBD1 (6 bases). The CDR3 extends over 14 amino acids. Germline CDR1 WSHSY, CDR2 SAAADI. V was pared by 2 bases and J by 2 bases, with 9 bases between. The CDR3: CASSEQGWQETQYF. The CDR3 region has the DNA TGCGCCAGCAGTGAGCAGGGGTGGCAAGAGACCCAGTACTTC.

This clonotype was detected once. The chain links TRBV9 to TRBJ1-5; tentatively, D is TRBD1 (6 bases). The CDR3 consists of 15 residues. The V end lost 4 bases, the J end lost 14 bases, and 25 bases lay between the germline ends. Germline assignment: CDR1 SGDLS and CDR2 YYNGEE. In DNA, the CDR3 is TGTGCCAGCAGCCGAACATCAGGGGATGCTGGCTACAAGCATTTT. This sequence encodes CASSRTSGDAGYKHF.

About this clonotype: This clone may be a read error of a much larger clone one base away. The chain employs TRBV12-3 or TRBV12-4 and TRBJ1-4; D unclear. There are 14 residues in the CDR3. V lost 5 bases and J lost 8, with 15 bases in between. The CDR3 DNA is TGTGCCAGCAGTCATGGCAGGATCGAAGAAAAACTGTTTTTT. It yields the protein CASSHGRIEEKLFF.

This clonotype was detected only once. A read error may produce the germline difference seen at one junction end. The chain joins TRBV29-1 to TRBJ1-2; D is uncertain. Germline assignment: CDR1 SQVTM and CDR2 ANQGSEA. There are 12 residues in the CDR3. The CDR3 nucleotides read TGCAGCGCCTCGGCAAGCAAAAATGAGCAGTCCTTC. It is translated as CSASASKNEQSF. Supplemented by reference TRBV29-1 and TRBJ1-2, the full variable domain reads SAVISQKPSRDICQRGTSLTIQCQVDSQVTMMFWYRQQPGQSLTLIATANQGSEATYESGFVIDKFPISRPNLTFSTLTVSNMSPEDSSIYLCSASASKNEQSFGSGTRLTVV.

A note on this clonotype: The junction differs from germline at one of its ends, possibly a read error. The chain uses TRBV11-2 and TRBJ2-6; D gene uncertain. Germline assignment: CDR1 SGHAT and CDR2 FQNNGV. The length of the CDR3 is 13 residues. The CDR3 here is CASSPSGANVQTF. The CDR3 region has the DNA TGTGCCAGCAGCCCCAGTGGTGCAAACGTCCAGACTTTT.

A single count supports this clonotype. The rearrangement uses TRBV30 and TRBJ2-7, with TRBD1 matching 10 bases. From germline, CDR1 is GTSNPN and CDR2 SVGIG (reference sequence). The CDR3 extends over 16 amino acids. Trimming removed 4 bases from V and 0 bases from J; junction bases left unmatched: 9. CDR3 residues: CAWTPGQGRSSYEQYF. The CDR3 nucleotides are TGTGCCTGGACCCCGGGACAGGGGAGGAGCTCCTACGAGCAGTACTTC. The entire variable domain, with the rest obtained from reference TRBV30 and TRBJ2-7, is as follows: SQTIHQWPATLVQPVGSPLSLECTVEGTSNPNLYWYRQAAGRGLQLLFYSVGIGQISSEVPQNLSASRPQDRQFILSSKKLLLSDSGFYLCAWTPGQGRSSYEQYFGPGTRLTVT.

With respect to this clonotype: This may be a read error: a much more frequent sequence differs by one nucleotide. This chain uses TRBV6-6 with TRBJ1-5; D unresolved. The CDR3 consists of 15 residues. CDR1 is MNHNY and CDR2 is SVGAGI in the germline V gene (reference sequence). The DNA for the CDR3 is TGTGCCAGCAGTGTTACCTCCGCCGCCAATCTGCCCCAGCATTTT. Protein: CASSVTSAANLPQHF.

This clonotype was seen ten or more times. This CDR3 is CSARGTGPRTEAFF. The DNA for the CDR3 is TGCAGTGCTAGAGGAACAGGGCCGCGGACTGAAGCTTTCTTT. This chain joins TRBV20-1 and TRBJ1-1; tentative D call: TRBD1 (6 bases). The CDR3 extends over 14 amino acids. Per germline, CDR1 DFQATT and CDR2 SNEGSKA (reference sequence). V was pared by 1 base and J by 5 bases, with 14 bases between.

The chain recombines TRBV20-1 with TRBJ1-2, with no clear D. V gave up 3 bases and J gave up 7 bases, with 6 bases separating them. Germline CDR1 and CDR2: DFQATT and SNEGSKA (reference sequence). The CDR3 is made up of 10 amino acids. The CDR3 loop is CSASSGGYTF. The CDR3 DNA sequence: TGCAGTGCTAGTTCCGGTGGCTACACCTTC.

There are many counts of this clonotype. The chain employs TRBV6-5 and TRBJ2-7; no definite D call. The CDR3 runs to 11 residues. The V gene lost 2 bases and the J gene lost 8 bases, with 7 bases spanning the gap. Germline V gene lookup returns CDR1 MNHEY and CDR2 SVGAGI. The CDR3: CASSYQAKQYF. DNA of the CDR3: TGTGCCAGCAGTTACCAGGCGAAGCAGTACTTC.

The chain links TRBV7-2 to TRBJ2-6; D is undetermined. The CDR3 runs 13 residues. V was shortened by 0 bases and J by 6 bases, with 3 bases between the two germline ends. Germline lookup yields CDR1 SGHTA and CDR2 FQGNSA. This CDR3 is CASSLAVANVLTF. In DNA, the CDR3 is TGTGCCAGCAGCTTAGCCGTGGCCAACGTCCTGACTTTC.

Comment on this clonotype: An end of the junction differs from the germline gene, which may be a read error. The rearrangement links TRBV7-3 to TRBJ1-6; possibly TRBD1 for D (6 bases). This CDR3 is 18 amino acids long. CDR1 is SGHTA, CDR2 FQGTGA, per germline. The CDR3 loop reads CASSQDGGHISYNSPLHF. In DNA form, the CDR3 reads TGCGCCAGCAGCCAAGATGGGGGGCATATCTCCTATAATTCACCCCTCCACTTT.

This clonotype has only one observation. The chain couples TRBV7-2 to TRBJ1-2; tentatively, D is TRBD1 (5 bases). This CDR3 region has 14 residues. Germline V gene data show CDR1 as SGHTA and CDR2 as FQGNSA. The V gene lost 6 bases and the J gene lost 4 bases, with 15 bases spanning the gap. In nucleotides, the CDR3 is TGTGCCAGCAGTCCCTCCGCGACAGCCTATGGCTACACCTTC. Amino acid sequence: CASSPSATAYGYTF.

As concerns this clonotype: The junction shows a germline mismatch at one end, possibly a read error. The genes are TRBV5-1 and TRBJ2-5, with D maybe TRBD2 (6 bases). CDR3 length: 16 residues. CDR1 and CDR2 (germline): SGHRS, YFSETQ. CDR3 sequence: CANSQEGTRDRETQYF. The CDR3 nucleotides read TGCGCCAACAGCCAAGAAGGGACTCGGGACCGGGAGACCCAGTACTTC.

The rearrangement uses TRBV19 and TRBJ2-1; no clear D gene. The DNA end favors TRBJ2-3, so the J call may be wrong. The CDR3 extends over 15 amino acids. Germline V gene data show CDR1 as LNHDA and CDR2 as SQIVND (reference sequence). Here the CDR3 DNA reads TGTGCCAGTAGTACTCGCCGTGCGGCCACAGATACGCAGTATTTT. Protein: CASSTRRAATDTQYF.

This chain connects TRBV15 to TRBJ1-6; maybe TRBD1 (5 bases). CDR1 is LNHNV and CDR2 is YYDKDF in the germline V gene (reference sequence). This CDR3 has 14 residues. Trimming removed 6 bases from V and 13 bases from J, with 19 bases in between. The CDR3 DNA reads TGTGCCACCAGGGGCAGGGAGGGCAATCAGCCCCTCCACTTT. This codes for CATRGREGNQPLHF.

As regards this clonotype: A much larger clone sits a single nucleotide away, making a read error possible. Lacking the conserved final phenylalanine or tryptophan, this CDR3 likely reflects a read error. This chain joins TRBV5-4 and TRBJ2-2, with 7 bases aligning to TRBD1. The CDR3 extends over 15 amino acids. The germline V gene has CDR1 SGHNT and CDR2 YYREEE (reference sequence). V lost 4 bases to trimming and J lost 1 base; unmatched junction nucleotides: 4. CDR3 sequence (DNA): TGTGCCAGCAGCCCCGGGACAGAGAACACCGGGGAGCTGTTTTGT. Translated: CASSPGTENTGELFC.

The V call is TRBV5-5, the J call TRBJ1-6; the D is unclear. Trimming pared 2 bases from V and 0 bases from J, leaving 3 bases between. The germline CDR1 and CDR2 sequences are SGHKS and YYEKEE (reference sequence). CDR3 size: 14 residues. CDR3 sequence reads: CASSFDSYNSPLHF. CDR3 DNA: TGTGCCAGCAGCTTTGACTCCTATAATTCACCCCTCCACTTT.

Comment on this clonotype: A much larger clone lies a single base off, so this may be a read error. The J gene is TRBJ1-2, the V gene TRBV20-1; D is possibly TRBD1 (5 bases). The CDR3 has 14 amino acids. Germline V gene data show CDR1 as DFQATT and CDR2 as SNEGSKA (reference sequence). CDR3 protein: CGARDLKGSVGYTF. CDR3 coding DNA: TGCGGTGCTAGAGATCTAAAGGGGTCAGTCGGCTACACCTTC.

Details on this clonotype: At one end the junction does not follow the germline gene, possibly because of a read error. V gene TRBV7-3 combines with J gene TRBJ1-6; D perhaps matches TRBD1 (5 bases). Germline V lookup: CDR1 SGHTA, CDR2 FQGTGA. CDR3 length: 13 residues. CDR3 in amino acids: CASSPGKTTHTQF. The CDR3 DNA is TGTGCCAGCAGCCCAGGGAAGACCACACATACGCAGTTT.

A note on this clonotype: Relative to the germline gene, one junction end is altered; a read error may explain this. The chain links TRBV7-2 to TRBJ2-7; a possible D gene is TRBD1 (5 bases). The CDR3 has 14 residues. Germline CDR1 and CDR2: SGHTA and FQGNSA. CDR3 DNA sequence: TGCGCCAGCACCCAAGGCAGGACAACCTACCCGCAGTACTTC. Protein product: CASTQGRTTYPQYF.

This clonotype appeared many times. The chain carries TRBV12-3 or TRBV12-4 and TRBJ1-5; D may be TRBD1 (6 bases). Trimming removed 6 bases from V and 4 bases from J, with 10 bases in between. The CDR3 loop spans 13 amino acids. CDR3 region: CASREGQNQPQHF. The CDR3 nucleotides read TGTGCCAGCAGAGAAGGACAGAATCAGCCCCAGCATTTT.

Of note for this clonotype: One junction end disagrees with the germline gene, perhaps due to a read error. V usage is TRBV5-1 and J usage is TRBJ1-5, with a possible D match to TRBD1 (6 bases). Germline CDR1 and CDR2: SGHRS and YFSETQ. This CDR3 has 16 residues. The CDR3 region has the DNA TGTGCCAGCAGCCTCCGACTAGCGGGGGCGCCTCAGCCCCAGCATTTT. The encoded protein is CASSLRLAGAPQPQHF.

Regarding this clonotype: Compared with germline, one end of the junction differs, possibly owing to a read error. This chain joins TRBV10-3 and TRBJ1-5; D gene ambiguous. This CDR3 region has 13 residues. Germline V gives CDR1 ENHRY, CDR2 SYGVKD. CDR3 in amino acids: CATSDWNNQPQHF. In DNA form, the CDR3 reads TGTGCCACCAGTGATTGGAATAATCAGCCCCAGCATTTT.

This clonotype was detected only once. CDR3 in amino acids: CASSRVKGAIYGYTF. CDR3 in DNA: TGTGCCAGCAGTCGTGTAAAGGGGGCCATCTATGGCTACACCTTC. The V call is TRBV12-3 or TRBV12-4, the J call TRBJ1-2, with 7 positions matching TRBD1. V was clipped by 5 bases and J by 4 bases; unmatched bases: 10. The CDR3 runs to 15 residues.

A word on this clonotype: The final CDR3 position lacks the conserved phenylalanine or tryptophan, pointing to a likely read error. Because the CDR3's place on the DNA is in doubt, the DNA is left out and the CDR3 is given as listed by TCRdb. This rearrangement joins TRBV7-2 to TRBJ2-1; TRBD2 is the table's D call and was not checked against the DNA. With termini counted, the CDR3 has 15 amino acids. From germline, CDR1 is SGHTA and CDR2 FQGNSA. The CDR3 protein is CASGKLAGGNNGQCS.

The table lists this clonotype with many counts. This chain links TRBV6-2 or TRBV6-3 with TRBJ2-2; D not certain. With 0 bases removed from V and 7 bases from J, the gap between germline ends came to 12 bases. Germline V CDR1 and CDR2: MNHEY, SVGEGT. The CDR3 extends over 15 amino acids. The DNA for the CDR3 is TGTGCCAGCAGTTACTCGGCCCGGGCAGTCGGGGAGCTGTTTTTT. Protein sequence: CASSYSARAVGELFF.

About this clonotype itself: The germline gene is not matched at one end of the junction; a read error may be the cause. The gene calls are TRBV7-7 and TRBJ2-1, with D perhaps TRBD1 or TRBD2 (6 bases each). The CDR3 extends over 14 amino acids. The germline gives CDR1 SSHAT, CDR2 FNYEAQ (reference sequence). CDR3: CASSTMVGGDTGVF. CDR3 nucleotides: TGTGCCAGCAGCACGATGGTGGGGGGCGACACCGGGGTGTTC.

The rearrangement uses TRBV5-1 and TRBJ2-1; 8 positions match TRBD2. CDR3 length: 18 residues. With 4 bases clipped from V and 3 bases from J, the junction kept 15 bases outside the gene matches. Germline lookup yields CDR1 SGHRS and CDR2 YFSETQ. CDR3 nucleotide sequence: TGCGCCAGCAGCCGGGGGGGGGTCCTACAGTCCAGCTACAATGAGCAGTTCTTC. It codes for CASSRGGVLQSSYNEQFF.